This T cell receptor beta chain was documented in a study of neurological immune-mediated disorders. This clonotype came up many times. As yet, its antigen is unknown. Germline trimming cut 6 bases from V and 7 bases from J; bases unmatched to any gene: 8. The CDR3 has 14 residues. The V gene's germline CDR1 is MNHEY and CDR2 SVGEGT. Source material was 2 million unsorted PBMCs, stored at -80 °C in RNAlater. Regarding the study as a whole: Clinical and MRI features did not associate with the cluster found in multiple sclerosis patients.

With 10-nucleotide random UMIs, 5'RACE was used to make the cDNA. Each CDR3 protein is one row after TCRdb ran MiXCR on the 5' RACE reads. The sample consists of roughly 76,000 distinct CDR3 sequences, roughly 3% of them appearing once. The origin of this receptor is a woman between 45 and 65 years old with multiple sclerosis. Specimen: PBMCs. The rearrangement joins TRBV6-2 or TRBV6-3 to TRBJ2-7, with 11 bases matching TRBD1. DNA of the CDR3: TGTGCCAGCAGACCCGGGACAGGGGGTGATGAGCAGTACTTC. Protein sequence: CASRPGTGGDEQYF.